The entry below gives a single T cell receptor beta chain sequence along with its context. Sequenced material consisted of expressed TCRB transcripts (all of the isolated RNA was reverse transcribed). Sequenced by immunoSEQ multiplex PCR; TCRdb stores in-frame clones only, minus some. This table has 300,000 to 350,000 clones, around a fifth appearing once. The source of the sample is a study of beta chain features in type 1 diabetes. Germline lookup yields CDR1 SGHRS and CDR2 YFSETQ. This CDR3 spans 16 amino acids. Between the trimmed V and J ends, which lost 1 base and 5 bases, there was a span of 19 bases.

Sequencing input: naive CD4+ T cells from blood. V and J are TRBV5-1 and TRBJ2-7; D is possibly TRBD1 (6 bases). The TCR comes from a woman aged 18 to 35 in good health. The CDR3 protein is CASSLQSAQGANEQYF. The CDR3 DNA reads as TGCGCCAGCAGCTTGCAATCGGCACAGGGAGCCAACGAGCAGTACTTC.